This TCR beta chain was observed in a study of cytomegalovirus exposure and HLA in healthy donors. PCR employed 60 Vbeta and 13 Jbeta primers. The assay was immunoSEQ multiplex PCR, and TCRdb's table has in-frame clones only and misses some. The data contain fewer than 250,000 clones, around 87% of them singletons. Points on this clone: Its antigen remains unidentified.

Study-level results: The authors enumerated roughly 160 TCR beta chains as linked to cytomegalovirus. Whilst most TCR sequences proved rare, a subset of public TCRs occurred across many donors. Later analysis demonstrated an association between a missense DCLRE1C variant and TCR beta V- and J-gene trimming.

Trimming shortened V by 3 bases and J by 5 bases, and 8 bases separated the two germline ends. Germline V CDR1 and CDR2: SGHAT, FQDESV (reference sequence). The CDR3 totals 13 residues. What was sequenced was PBMCs. This sequence originates from a boy younger than 10 in good health and CMV-seronegative. The chain joins TRBV11-1 to TRBJ1-5; D is possibly TRBD1 (5 bases). As DNA, the CDR3 is TGTGCCAGCAGCTTTGGCAGGGATCAGCCCCAGCATTTT. Translated, it gives CASSFGRDQPQHF.